What follows describes a single TCR beta chain. The antigen is undetermined. Since no conserved phenylalanine or tryptophan closes the CDR3, a read error is the likely cause. Three rounds of nested PCR, following a modified ARM-PCR protocol, produced the TCRbeta library. TCRdb reprocessed the multiplex PCR reads with MiXCR, giving one entry per CDR3 protein. The sample holds some 100,000 distinct CDR3 sequences, about 75% seen once. The template was RNA from unsorted bulk tissue. This entry belongs to a study of tumor and adjacent non-tumor tissue in lung cancer. On the study more broadly: Patients comprised roughly 12 adenocarcinoma, a couple of squamous cell carcinoma and 1 small cell lung cancer. Study-level points and caveats: Shorter survival was associated with higher TCR diversity in tumors. Normal lung showed higher cumulative top 100 clone frequency than tumor.

The CDR3 consists of 14 residues. Germline V gene data show CDR1 as SGHAT and CDR2 as FQDESV (reference sequence). The chain combines TRBV11-1 with TRBJ1-2; tentatively, D is TRBD1 (6 bases). The clonotype originates from a woman aged 55 to 70 with non-small cell lung cancer. Specimen: lung tumor tissue. This CDR3 reads CPSISQGPLYGYTS. The DNA of the CDR3 is TGTCCCAGCATCTCACAGGGCCCGCTCTATGGCTACACCTCC.